The entry below describes one T cell receptor beta chain. Its antigen remains unknown. PCR employed 60 Vbeta and 13 Jbeta primers. TCRdb's copy holds only in-frame clones and misses some; the assay was immunoSEQ multiplex PCR. The sample holds 70,000 to 90,000 clones, about 70% seen once. There are 16 residues in the CDR3. After removal of 2 bases from V and 4 bases from J, the junction contained 8 bases not matched to a gene. Germline CDR1 and CDR2: MNHNY and SVGAGI (reference sequence). This specimen comes from a study of cytomegalovirus exposure and HLA in healthy donors. Study-level findings and limits: Researchers reported that a few CMV-associated chains were confirmed in vitro as CMV antigen-specific.

V and J are TRBV6-6 and TRBJ2-1; 7 positions agree with TRBD2. This TCR came from a male donor in good health and CMV-seropositive. Sequences were obtained from PBMCs. The CDR3 nucleotides read TGTGCCAGCAGTTACCGGGGGGAGGGCCGGTACAATGAGCAGTTCTTC. This translates into CASSYRGEGRYNEQFF.